One TCR beta chain is described in this entry. Germline values: CDR1 GTSNPN, CDR2 SVGIG (reference sequence). Between the trimmed V and J ends, which lost 0 bases and 7 bases, there was a span of 15 bases. The CDR3 length is 14 residues. The data were taken from a study of blood T cell repertoires in COVID-19. Profiling relied on immunoSEQ multiplex PCR, and the TCRdb table lists in-frame clones only, not all of them. Among a few hundred thousand clones listed, roughly 87% were seen once. Material for sequencing was PBMCs or T cells enriched from blood (not recorded which). The chain links TRBV30 to TRBJ1-1, with D perhaps TRBD1 (5 bases). The TCR originated in a woman aged 25 to 39 who had recovered from COVID-19. CDR3 sequence (DNA): TGTGCCTGGAGTGTAAGAGTAGGGGCTTATGAAGCTTTCTTT. Its protein is CAWSVRVGAYEAFF.